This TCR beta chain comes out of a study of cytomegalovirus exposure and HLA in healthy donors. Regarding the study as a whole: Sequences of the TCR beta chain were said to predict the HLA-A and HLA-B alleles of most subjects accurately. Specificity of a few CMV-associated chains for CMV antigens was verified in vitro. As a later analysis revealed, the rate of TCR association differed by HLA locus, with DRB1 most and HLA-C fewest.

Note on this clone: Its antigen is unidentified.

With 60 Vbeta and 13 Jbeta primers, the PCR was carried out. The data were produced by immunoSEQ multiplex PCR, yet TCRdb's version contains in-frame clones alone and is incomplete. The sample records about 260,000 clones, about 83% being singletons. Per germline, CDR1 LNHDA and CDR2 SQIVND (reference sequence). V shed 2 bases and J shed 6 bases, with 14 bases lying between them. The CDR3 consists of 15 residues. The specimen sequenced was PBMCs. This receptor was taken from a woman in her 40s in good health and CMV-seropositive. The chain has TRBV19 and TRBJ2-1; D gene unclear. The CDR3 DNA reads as TGTGCCAGTAGTATACTAGTGGCCTCGGGCAATGAGCAGTTCTTC. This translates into CASSILVASGNEQFF.